This is a list of T cell receptor beta chains from one sample in a study of long-term antiretroviral therapy in people with HIV. Sequencing used immunoSEQ multiplex PCR; TCRdb keeps in-frame clones, though not all of them. The profile shows 20,000 to 25,000 clones, more than 70% of them singletons. The sample was unsorted PBMCs, taken roughly 2.5 years after starting antiretroviral therapy. The receptor set was obtained from a woman between 50 and 59 years old with HIV. The CDR3 runs from the conserved cysteine through the conserved F or W. D genes are given only for firm matches. Only some rows state a clone size, as once, few, many or a class for expanded clones.

TRBV7-3	-	-	TRBJ2-2	CASSPASYGGELFF	TGTGCCAGCAGCCCGGCCAGTTACGGCGGGGAGCTGTTTTTT
TRBV18	-	-	TRBJ2-1	CASSPVRTLSDEQFF	TGTGCCAGCTCACCCGTGAGGACGTTGAGCGATGAGCAGTTCTTC
TRBV10-2	TRBD1	-	TRBJ1-1	CASALDRGANTEAFF	TGCGCCAGCGCCCTCGACAGGGGGGCGAACACTGAAGCTTTCTTT
TRBV7-9	-	-	TRBJ2-7	CASSGGSSYEQYF	TGTGCCAGCAGCGGCGGTAGCTCCTACGAGCAGTACTTC
TRBV4-2	-	-	TRBJ2-5	CASSQGQQETQYF	TGTGCCAGCAGCCAAGGGCAGCAAGAGACCCAGTACTTC
TRBV11-1	TRBD1	-	TRBJ1-1	CASSPDRAGNTEAFF	TGTGCCAGCAGCCCGGACAGGGCCGGCAACACTGAAGCTTTCTTT
TRBV10-3	TRBD2	-	TRBJ2-1	CAIRETGLAGNEQFF	TGTGCCATCAGAGAGACGGGACTAGCGGGCAATGAGCAGTTCTTC
TRBV10-3	TRBD2	-	TRBJ2-3	CAISASGGTDTQYF	TGTGCCATCAGTGCTAGCGGGGGCACAGATACGCAGTATTTT
TRBV30	TRBD1	-	TRBJ2-1	CAWSVQGHNEQFF	TGTGCCTGGAGTGTACAGGGGCACAATGAGCAGTTCTTC
TRBV11-3	-	-	TRBJ2-3	CASSFSGDTQYF	TGTGCCAGCAGCTTTTCGGGAGATACGCAGTATTTT
TRBV27	TRBD1	-	TRBJ1-1	CASSPSTGVTEAFF	TGTGCCAGCAGTCCCTCAACAGGGGTCACTGAAGCTTTCTTT
TRBV4-2	-	-	TRBJ1-1	CASSQFQAGEAFF	TGTGCCAGCAGCCAATTTCAGGCCGGTGAAGCTTTCTTT
TRBV5-5	-	once	TRBJ1-3	CASSLGSGLYSGNTIYF	TGTGCCAGCAGCTTGGGTAGTGGGCTCTACTCTGGAAACACCATATATTTT
TRBV5-3	-	-	TRBJ2-1	CARSGAGTTYNEQFF	TGTGCCAGAAGCGGGGCCGGGACAACCTACAATGAGCAGTTCTTC
TRBV28	TRBD2	-	TRBJ2-1	CASSLAGAVNEQFF	TGTGCCAGCAGTTTAGCGGGAGCTGTCAATGAGCAGTTCTTC
TRBV7-2	TRBD1	-	TRBJ2-7	CASSGTGGTYEQYF	TGTGCCAGCAGCGGGACAGGGGGGACCTACGAGCAGTACTTC